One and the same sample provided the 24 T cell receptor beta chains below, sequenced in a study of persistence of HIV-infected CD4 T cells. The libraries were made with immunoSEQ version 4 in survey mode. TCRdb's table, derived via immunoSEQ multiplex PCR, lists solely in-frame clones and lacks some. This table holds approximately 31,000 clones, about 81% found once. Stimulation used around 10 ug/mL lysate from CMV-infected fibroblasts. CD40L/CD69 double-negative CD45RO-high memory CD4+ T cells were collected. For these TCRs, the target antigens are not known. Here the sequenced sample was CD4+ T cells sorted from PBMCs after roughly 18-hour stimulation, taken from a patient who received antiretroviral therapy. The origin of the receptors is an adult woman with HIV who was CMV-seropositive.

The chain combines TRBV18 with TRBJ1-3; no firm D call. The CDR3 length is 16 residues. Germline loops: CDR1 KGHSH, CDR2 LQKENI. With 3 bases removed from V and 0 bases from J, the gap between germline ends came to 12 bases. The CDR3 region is CASSPFGGTSGNTIYF. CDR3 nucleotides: TGTGCCAGCTCACCCTTCGGAGGTACCTCTGGAAACACCATATATTTT.

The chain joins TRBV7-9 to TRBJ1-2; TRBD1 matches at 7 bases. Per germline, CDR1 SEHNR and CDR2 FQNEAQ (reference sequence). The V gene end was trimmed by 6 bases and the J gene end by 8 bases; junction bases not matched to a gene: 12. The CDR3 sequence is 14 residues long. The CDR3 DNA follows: TGTGCCAGCAGTTCGACAGGGAGAATAAGGGGCTACACCTTC. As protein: CASSSTGRIRGYTF. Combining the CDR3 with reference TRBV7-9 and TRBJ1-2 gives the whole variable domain DTGVSQNPRHKITKRGQNVTFRCDPISEHNRLYWYRQTLGQGPEFLTYFQNEAQLEKSRLLSDRFSAERPKGSFSTLEIQRTEQGDSAMYLCASSSTGRIRGYTFGSGTRLTVV.

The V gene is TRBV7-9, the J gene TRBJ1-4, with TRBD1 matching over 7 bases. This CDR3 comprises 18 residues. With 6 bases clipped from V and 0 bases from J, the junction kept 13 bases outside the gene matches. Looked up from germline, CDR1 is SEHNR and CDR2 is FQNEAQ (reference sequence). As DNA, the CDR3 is TGTGCCAGCAGGTGTGACAGGGCTCTCCTCGCAACTAATGAAAAACTGTTTTTT. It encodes CASRCDRALLATNEKLFF. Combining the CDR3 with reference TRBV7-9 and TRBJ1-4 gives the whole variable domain DTGVSQNPRHKITKRGQNVTFRCDPISEHNRLYWYRQTLGQGPEFLTYFQNEAQLEKSRLLSDRFSAERPKGSFSTLEIQRTEQGDSAMYLCASRCDRALLATNEKLFFGSGTQLSVL.

DNA of the CDR3: TGTGCCAGCAGACTCGGGAAGGGACAGGGGGCCAACGAGCAGTACTTC. Residues: CASRLGKGQGANEQYF. The chain is built from TRBV3-1 (or the pseudogene TRBV3-2) and TRBJ2-7, with 12 bases aligning to TRBD1. The V segment lost 6 bases and the J segment 5 bases; nucleotides outside the gene matches: 11. The CDR3 spans 16 residues. In germline, CDR1 is LGHDT, CDR2 YNNKEL (reference sequence).

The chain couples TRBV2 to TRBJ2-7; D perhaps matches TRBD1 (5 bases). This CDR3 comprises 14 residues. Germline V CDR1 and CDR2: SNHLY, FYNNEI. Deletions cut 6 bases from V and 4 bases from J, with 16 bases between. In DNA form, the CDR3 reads TGTGCCAGCAGCTCGACATCTCAGGGATACGAGCAGTACTTC. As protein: CASSSTSQGYEQYF.

The CDR3 DNA reads as TGTGCCACCAGTCTTCGAAACAGGGGATCTTACAATGAGCAGTTCTTC. It codes for CATSLRNRGSYNEQFF. The rearrangement uses TRBV24-1 and TRBJ2-1, with 7 bases aligning to TRBD1. This CDR3 is 16 amino acids long. The V and J ends lost 6 bases and 4 bases, in that order; junction bases with no gene match: 11. Germline CDR1 KGHDR, CDR2 SFDVKD.

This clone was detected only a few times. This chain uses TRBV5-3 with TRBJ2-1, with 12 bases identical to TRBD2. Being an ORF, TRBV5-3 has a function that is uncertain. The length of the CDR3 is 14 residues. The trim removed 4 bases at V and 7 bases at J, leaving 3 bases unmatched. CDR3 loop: CARSLAGGWNEQFF. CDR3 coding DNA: TGTGCCAGAAGCCTAGCGGGAGGGTGGAATGAGCAGTTCTTC.

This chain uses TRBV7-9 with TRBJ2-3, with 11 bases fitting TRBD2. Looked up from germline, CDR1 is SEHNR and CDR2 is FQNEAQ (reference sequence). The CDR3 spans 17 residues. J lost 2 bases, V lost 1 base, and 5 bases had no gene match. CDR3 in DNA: TGTGCCAGCAGCTTAGACTTAGCGGGGGGGTACACAGATACGCAGTATTTT. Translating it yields CASSLDLAGGYTDTQYF.

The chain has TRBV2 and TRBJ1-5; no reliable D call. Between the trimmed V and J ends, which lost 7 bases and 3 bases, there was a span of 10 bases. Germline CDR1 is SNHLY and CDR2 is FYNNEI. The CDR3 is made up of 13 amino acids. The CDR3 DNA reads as TGTGCCAGCAACCGTTCGCCCAATCAGCCCCAGCATTTT. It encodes CASNRSPNQPQHF.

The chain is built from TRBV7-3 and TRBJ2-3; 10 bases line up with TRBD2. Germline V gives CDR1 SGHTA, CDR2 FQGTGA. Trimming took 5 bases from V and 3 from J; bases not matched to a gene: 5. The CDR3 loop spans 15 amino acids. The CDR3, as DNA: TGTGCCAGCAGCCCGAGCGGGGGGGCAACAGATACGCAGTATTTT. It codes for CASSPSGGATDTQYF.

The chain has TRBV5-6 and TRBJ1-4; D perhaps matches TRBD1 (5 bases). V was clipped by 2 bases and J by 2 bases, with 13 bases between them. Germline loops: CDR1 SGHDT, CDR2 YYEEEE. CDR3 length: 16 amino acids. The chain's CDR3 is CASSFGGTATNEKLFF. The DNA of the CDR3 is TGTGCCAGCAGCTTCGGAGGGACGGCGACTAATGAAAAACTGTTTTTT.

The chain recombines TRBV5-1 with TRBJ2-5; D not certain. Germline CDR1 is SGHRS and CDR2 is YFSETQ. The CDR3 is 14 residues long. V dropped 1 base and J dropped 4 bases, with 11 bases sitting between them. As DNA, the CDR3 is TGCGCCAGCAGCTTGAGAGACACTCCAGAGACCCAGTACTTC. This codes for CASSLRDTPETQYF.

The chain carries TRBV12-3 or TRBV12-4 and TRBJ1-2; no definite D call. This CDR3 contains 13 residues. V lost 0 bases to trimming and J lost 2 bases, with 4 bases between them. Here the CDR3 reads CASSLAGNYGYTF. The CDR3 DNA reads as TGTGCCAGCAGTTTAGCAGGGAACTATGGCTACACCTTC.

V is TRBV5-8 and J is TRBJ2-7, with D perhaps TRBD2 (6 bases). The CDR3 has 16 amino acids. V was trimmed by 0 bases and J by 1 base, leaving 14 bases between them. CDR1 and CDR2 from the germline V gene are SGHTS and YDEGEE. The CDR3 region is CASSLGGGVRSYEQYF. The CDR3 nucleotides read TGTGCCAGCAGCTTGGGTGGCGGGGTACGATCCTACGAGCAGTACTTC.

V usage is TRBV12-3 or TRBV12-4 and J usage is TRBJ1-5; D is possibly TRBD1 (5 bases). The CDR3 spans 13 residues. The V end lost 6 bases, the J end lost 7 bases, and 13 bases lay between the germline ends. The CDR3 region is CASSPPGKQPQHF. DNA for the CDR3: TGTGCCAGCAGCCCCCCAGGGAAGCAGCCCCAGCATTTT.

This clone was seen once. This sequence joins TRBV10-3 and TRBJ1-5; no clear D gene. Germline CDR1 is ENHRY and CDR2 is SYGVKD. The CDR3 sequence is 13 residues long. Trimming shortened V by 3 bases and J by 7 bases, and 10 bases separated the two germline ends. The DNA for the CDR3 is TGTGCCATCAGTGATGACCCCACGCAGCCCCAGCATTTT. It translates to CAISDDPTQPQHF.

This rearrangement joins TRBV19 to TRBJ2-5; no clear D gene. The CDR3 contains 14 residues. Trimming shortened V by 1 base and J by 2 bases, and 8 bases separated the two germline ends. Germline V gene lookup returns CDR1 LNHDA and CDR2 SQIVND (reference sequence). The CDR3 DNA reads TGTGCCAGTAGTATAGGGCCATCTCAAGAGACCCAGTACTTC. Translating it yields CASSIGPSQETQYF.

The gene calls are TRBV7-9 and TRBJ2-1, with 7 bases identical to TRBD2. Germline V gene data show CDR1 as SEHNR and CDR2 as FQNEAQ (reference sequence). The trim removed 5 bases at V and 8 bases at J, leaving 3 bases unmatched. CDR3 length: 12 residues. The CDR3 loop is CASSQSGDEQFF. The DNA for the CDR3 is TGTGCCAGCAGCCAAAGCGGGGATGAGCAGTTCTTC.

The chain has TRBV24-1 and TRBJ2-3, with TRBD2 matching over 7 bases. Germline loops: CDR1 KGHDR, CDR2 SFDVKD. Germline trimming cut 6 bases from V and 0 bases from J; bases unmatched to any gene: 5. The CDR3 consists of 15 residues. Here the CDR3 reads CATSILGGSTDTQYF. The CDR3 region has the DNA TGTGCCACCAGTATCCTGGGGGGGAGCACAGATACGCAGTATTTT.

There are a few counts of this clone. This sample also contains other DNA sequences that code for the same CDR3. The CDR3 reads CASSPPTGYQETQYF. The CDR3 nucleotides read TGTGCCAGCTCACCACCCACAGGGTACCAAGAGACCCAGTACTTC. The chain recombines TRBV18 with TRBJ2-5; D might be TRBD1 (6 bases). Between the trimmed V and J ends, which lost 0 bases and 0 bases, there was a span of 8 bases. Germline CDR1 and CDR2: KGHSH and LQKENI. This CDR3 region has 15 residues.

CDR3 sequence (DNA): TGTGCCAGCAGCCAAGTACAGGGGGGTATTGGCTACACCTTC. This sequence encodes CASSQVQGGIGYTF. The rearrangement uses TRBV16 and TRBJ1-2; TRBD1 aligns across 8 bases. The CDR3 has 14 amino acids. CDR1 is KGHSY, CDR2 FQNENV, per germline. The trim removed 2 bases at V and 7 bases at J, leaving 6 bases unmatched.

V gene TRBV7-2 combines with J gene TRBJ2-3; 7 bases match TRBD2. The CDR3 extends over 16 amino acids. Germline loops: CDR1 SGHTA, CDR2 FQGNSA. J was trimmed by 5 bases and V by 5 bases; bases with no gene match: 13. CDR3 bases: TGTGCCAGCAGCCCGGAAGGGCGGGGGAGAGGAGATACGCAGTATTTT. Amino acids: CASSPEGRGRGDTQYF.

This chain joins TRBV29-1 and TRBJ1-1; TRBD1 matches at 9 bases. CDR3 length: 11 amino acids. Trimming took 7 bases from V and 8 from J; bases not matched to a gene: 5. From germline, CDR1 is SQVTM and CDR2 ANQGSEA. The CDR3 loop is CSAQTGGEAFF. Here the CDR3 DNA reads TGCAGCGCTCAAACAGGGGGCGAAGCTTTCTTT.

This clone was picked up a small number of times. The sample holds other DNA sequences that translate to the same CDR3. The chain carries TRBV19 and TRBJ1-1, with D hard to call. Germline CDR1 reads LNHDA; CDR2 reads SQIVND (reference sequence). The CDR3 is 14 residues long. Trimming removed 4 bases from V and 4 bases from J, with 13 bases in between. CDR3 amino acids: CASSRREGGTEAFF. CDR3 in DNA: TGTGCCAGTAGTAGGAGGGAGGGAGGCACTGAAGCTTTCTTT. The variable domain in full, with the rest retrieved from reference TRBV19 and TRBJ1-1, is DGGITQSPKYLFRKEGQNVTLSCEQNLNHDAMYWYRQDPGQGLRLIYYSQIVNDFQKGDIAEGYSVSREKKESFPLTVTSAQKNPTAFYLCASSRREGGTEAFFGQGTRLTVV.